This TCR beta chain was captured in a study of OX40 agonist ivuxolimab in advanced cancers. Comment on this clone: Its matching antigen is unknown.

This table comes from immunoSEQ multiplex PCR, and its TCRdb copy is limited to in-frame clones, with some not included. The sample holds fewer than 85,000 clones, less than 85% seen once. Overall study findings and caveats: Researchers report that CD8+ T cells had, on average, more expanded clones than CD4+. At 0.1 to 3.0 mg/kg, CD4+ and CD8+ blood T cells expanded clonally by week 6.

The receptor comes from an adult with an advanced solid tumor such as melanoma, head and neck, liver or kidney cancer. The specimen comprised CD4+ or CD8+ T cells sorted from blood, sampled in a trial of the OX40 agonist ivuxolimab.

The CDR3 DNA is TGTGCCAGCAGTGGTTCGGGGGCAGGCACCGGGGAGCTGTTTTTT. Translation gives CASSGSGAGTGELFF. This chain joins TRBV2 and TRBJ2-2; D is tentatively TRBD1 or TRBD2 (6 bases each). Germline CDR1 and CDR2: SNHLY and FYNNEI. This CDR3 contains 15 residues. The V end was cut by 4 bases, the J end by 4 bases, with 13 bases between.